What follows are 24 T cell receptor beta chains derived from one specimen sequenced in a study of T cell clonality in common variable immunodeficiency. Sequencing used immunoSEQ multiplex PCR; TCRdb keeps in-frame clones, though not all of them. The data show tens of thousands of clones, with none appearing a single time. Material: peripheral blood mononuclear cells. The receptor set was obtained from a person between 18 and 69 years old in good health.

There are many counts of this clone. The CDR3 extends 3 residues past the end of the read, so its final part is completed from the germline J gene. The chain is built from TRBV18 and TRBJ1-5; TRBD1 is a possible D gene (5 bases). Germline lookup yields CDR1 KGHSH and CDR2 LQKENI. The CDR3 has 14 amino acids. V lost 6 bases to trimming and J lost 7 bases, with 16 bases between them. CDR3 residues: CASSISGTGQPQHF. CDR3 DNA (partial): TGTGCCAGCTCGATAAGCGGGACGGGGCAGCCC.

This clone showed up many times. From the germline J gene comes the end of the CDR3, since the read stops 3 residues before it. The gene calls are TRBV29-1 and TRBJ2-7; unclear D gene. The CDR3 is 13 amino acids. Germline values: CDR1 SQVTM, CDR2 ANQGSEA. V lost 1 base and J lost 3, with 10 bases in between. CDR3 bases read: TGCAGCGTTGAAGGACATACACACTACGAG. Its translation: CSVEGHTHYE. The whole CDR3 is CSVEGHTHYEQYF.

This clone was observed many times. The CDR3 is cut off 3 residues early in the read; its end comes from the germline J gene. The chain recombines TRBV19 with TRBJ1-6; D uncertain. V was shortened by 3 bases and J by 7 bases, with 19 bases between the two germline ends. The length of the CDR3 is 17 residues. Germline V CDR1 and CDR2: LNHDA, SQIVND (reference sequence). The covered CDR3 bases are TGTGCCAGTAGTATTGGGCCAGGCCTCCCAGGCAATTCACCC. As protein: CASSIGPGLPGNSP. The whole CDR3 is CASSIGPGLPGNSPLHF.

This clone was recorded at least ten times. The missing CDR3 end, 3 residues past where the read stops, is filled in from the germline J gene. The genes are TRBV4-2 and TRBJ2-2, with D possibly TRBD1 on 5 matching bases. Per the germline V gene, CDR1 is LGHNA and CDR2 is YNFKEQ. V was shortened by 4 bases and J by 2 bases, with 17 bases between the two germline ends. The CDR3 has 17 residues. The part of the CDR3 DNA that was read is TGTGCCAGCAGCCCCCACCCGGGCAGGGCAAACACCGGGGAG. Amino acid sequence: CASSPHPGRANTGE. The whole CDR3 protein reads CASSPHPGRANTGELFF.

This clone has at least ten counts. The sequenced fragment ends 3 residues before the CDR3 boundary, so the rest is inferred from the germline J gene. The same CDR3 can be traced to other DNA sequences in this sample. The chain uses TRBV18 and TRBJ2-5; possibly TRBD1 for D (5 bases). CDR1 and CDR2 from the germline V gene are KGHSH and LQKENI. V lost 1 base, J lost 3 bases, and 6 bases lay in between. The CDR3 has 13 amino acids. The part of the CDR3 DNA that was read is TGTGCCAGCTCACCACGCAGGGAAGAGACC. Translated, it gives CASSPRREET. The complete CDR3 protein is CASSPRREETQYF.

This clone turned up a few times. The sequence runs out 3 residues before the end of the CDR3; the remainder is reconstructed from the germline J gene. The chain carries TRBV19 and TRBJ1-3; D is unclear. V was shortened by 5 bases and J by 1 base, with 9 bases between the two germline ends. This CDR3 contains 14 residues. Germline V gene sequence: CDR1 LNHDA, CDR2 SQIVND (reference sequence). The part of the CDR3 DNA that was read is TGTGCCAGTAGTCCCAGCGTATCTGGAAACACC. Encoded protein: CASSPSVSGNT. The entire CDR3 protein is CASSPSVSGNTIYF.

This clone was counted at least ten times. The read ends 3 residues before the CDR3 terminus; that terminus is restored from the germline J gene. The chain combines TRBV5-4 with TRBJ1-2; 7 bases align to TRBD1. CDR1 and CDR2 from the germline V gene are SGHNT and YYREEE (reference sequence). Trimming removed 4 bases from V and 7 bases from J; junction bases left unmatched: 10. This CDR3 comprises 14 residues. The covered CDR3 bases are TGTGCCAGCAGCCCGCGGACAGGATCGATTGGC. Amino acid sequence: CASSPRTGSIG. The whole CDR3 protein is CASSPRTGSIGYTF.

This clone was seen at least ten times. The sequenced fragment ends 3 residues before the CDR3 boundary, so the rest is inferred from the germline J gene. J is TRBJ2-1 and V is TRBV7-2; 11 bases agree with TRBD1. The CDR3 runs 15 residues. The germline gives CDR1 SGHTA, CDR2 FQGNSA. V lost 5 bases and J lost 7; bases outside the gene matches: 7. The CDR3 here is CASSATGTGGNEQFF. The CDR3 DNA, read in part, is TGTGCCAGCAGCGCAACCGGGACAGGGGGTAATGAG.

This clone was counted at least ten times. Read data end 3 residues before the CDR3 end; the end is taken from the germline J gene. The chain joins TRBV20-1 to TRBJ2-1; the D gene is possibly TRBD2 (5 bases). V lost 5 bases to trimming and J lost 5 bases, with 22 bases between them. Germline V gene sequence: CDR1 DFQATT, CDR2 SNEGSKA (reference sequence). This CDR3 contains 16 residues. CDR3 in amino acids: CSAPHFFGELNNEQFF. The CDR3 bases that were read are TGCAGTGCTCCTCATTTTTTCGGGGAACTAAACAATGAG.

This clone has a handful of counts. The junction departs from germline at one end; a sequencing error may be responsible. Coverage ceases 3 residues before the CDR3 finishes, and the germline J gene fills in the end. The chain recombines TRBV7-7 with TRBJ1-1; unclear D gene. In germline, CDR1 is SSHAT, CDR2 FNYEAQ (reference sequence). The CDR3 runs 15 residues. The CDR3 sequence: CASSPPPLEHLEAFF. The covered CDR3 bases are TGTGCTAGCAGCCCCCCTCCTCTAGAACACCTTGAA.

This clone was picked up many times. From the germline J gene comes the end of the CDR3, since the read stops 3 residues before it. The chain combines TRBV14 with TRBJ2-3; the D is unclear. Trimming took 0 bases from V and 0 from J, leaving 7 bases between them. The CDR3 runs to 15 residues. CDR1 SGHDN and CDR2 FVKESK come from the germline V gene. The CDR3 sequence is CASSQDLLSTDTQYF. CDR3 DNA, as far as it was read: TGTGCCAGCAGCCAAGATCTACTGAGCACAGATACG.

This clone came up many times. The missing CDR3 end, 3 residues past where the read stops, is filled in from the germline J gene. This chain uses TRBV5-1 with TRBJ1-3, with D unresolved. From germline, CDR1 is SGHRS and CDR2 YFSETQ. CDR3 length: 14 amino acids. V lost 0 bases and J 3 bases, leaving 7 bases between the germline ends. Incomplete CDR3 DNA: TGCGCCAGCAGCTTGGGCCAGATTGGAAACACC. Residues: CASSLGQIGNT. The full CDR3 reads CASSLGQIGNTIYF.

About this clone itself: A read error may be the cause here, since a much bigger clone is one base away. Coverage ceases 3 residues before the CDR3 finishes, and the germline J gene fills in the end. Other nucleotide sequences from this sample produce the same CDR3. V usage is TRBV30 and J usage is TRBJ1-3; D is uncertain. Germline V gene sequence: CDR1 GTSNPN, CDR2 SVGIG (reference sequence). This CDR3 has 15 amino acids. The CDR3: CAWSLYTDSGNTIYF. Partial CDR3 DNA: TGTGCCTGGAGTCTGTACACCGACTCTGGAAACACA.

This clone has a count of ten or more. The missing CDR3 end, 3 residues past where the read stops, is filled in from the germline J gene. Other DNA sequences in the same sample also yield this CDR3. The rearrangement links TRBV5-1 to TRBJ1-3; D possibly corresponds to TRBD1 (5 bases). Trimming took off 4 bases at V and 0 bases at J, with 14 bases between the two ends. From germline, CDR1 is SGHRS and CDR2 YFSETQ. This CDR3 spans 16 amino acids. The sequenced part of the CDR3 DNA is TGCGCCAGCAGCCGGGACTTTTCGGCCTCTGGAAACACC. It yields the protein CASSRDFSASGNT. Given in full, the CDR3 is CASSRDFSASGNTIYF.

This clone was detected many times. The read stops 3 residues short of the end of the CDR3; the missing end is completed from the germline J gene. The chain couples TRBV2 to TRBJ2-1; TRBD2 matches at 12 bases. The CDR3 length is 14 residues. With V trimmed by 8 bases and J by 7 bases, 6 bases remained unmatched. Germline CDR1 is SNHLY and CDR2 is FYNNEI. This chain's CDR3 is CASGGGLAGNEQFF. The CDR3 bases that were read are TGTGCCAGCGGGGGGGGACTAGCGGGTAATGAG.

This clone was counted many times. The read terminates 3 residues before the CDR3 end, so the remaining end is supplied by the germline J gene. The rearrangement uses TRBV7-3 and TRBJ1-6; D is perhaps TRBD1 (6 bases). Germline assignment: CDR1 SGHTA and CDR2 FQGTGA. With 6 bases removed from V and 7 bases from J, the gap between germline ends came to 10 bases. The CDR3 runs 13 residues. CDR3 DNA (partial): TGTGCCAGCAGTTCTGACAGGAATTCACCC. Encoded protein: CASSSDRNSP. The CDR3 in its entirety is CASSSDRNSPLHF.

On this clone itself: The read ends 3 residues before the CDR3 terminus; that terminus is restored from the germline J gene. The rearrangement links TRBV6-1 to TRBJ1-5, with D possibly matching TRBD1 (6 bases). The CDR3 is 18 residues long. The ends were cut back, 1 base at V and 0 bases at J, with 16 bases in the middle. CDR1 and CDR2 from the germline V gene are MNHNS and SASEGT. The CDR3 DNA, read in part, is TGTGCCAGCAGTGAAGAAAGGACAGCCGGTTATAGCAATCAGCCC. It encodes CASSEERTAGYSNQP. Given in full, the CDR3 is CASSEERTAGYSNQPQHF.

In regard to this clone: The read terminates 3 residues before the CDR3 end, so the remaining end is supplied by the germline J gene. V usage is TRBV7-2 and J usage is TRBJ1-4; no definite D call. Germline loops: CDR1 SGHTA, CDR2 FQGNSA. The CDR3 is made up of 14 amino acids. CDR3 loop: CASSLGPDNSPLFF. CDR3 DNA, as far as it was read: TGTGCCAGCAGCTTAGGCCCAGATAATTCACCA.

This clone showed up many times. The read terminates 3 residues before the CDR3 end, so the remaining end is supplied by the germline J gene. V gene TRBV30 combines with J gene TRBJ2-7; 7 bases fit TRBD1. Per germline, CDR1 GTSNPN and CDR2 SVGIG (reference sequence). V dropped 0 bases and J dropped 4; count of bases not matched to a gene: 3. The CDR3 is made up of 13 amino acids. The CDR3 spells CAWSVQGIYEQYF. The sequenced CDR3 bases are TGTGCCTGGAGTGTACAGGGGATTTACGAG. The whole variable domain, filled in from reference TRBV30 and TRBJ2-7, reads SQTIHQWPATLVQPVGSPLSLECTVEGTSNPNLYWYRQAAGRGLQLLFYSVGIGQISSEVPQNLSASRPQDRQFILSSKKLLLSDSGFYLCAWSVQGIYEQYFGPGTRLTVT.

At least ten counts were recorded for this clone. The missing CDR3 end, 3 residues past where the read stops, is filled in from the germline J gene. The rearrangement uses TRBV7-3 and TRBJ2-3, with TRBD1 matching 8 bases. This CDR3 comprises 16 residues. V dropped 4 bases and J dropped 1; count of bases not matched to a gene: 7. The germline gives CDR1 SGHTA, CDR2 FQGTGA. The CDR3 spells CASSSLPGQGTDTQYF. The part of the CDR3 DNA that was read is TGTGCCAGCAGCTCGTTGCCGGGACAGGGCACAGATACG.

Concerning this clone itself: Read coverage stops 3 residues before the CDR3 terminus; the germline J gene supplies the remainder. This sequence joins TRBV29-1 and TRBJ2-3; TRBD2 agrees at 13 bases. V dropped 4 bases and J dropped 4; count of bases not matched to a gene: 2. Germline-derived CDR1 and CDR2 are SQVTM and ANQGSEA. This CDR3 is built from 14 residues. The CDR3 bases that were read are TGCAGCGTTGTACTAGCGGGAGGGTCAGATACG. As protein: CSVVLAGGSDT. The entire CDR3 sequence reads CSVVLAGGSDTQYF.

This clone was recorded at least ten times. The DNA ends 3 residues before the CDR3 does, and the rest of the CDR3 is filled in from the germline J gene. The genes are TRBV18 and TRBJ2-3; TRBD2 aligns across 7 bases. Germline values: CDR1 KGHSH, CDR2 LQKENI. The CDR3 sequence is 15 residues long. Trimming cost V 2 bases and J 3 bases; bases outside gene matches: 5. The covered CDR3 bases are TGTGCCAGCTCACCAACAGCGGGGAGTACAGATACG. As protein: CASSPTAGSTDT. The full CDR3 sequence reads CASSPTAGSTDTQYF.

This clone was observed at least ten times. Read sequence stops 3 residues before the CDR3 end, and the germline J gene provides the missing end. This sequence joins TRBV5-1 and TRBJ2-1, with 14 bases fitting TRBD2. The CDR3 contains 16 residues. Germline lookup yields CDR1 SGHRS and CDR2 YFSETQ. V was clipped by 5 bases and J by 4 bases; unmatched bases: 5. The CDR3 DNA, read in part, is TGCGCCAGCAGGTCCGGGACTAGCGGGAGATACAATGAG. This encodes CASRSGTSGRYNE. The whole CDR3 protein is CASRSGTSGRYNEQFF.

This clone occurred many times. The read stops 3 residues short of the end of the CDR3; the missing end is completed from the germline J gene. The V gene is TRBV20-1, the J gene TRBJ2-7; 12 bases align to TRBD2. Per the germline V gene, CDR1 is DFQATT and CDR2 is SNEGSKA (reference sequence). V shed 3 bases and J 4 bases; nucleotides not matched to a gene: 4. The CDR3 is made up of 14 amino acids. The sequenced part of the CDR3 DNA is TGCAGTGCTAGGACTCTAGCGGGAGGGTACGAG. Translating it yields CSARTLAGGYE. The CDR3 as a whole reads CSARTLAGGYEQYF.